This TCR beta chain derives from a study of Ad26.COV2.S vaccination and SARS-CoV-2 variants. As for the study in general: Donor allocation was to the COV1001 Ad26.COV2.S trial arm.

This clone has only a few counts. The germline V gene has CDR1 SNHLY and CDR2 FYNNEI. Trimming left V 1 base short and J 4 bases short, with 4 bases between. The CDR3 runs to 12 residues. Clones were sequenced by immunoSEQ multiplex PCR, and TCRdb holds only the in-frame ones, with some missing. The sample carries 300,000 to 400,000 clones, about nine tenths recorded once. Treatment here: roughly 18 received Ad26.COV2.S at low or high dose, single or two shots; about 5 received placebo; per-sample allocation not given. Following the first vaccine or placebo injection, samples were taken on day 63. This Boston cohort included adults aged 18-55 years. An Ad26 vector expressing Wuhan-strain SARS-CoV-2 spike served as the vaccine.

The chain is built from TRBV2 and TRBJ1-2; D is undetermined. The specimen was peripheral blood, collected in a trial of Ad26.COV2.S vaccine versus placebo. The sequence came from a person aged 18-65 years who received the Ad26.COV2.S COVID-19 vaccine or a placebo. Here the CDR3 reads CASSEVVYGYTF. The CDR3 nucleotides are TGTGCCAGCAGTGAAGTTGTCTATGGCTACACCTTC.